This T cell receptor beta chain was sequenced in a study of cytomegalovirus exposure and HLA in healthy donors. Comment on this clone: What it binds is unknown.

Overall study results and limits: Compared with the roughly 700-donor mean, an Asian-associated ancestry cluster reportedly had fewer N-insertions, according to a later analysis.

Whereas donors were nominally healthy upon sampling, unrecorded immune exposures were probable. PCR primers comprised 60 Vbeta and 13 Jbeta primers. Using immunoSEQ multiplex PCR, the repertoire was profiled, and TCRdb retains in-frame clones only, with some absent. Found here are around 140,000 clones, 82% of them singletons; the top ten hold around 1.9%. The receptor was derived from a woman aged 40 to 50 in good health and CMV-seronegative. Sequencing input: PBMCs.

DNA of the CDR3: TGTGCCAGTAGTCCGAGGGGCAGGGGAAGCAATCAGCCCCAGCATTTT. It yields the protein CASSPRGRGSNQPQHF. The genes are TRBV19 and TRBJ1-5; D may be TRBD1 (6 bases). Germline lookup yields CDR1 LNHDA and CDR2 SQIVND (reference sequence). The ends were cut back, 5 bases at V and 1 base at J, with 15 bases in the middle. The CDR3 consists of 16 residues.